Presented here are 26 T cell receptor beta chains from one specimen sequenced in a study of blood T cell repertoires in COVID-19. Clones were sequenced by immunoSEQ multiplex PCR, and TCRdb holds only the in-frame ones, with some missing. The sample records 410,000 or so clones, 75% to 90% being singletons. Sequencing was done on a sample of peripheral blood. The source is a middle-aged woman with COVID-19, enrolled during active disease.

The chain joins TRBV28 to TRBJ1-2, with TRBD1 as a possible D gene (5 bases). The CDR3 length is 14 residues. Trimming took 5 bases from V and 4 from J, leaving 14 bases between them. The V gene's germline CDR1 is MDHEN and CDR2 SYDVKM. CDR3 coding DNA: TGTGCCAGCAGTCCCTCCGGGGGGGGCTATGGCTACACCTTC. Protein sequence: CASSPSGGGYGYTF.

This chain connects TRBV27 to TRBJ1-4, with a possible D match to TRBD1 (5 bases). Trimming took off 6 bases at V and 3 bases at J, with 14 bases between the two ends. Germline V lookup: CDR1 MNHEY, CDR2 SMNVEV (reference sequence). This CDR3 has 15 residues. CDR3: CASSTDSRANEKLFF. The CDR3 DNA sequence: TGTGCCAGCAGCACCGACAGCCGCGCTAATGAAAAACTGTTTTTT.

The CDR3 region is CATRSQGEAFF. The CDR3 nucleotides read TGTGCCACGAGGTCCCAAGGCGAAGCTTTCTTT. The chain is built from TRBV28 and TRBJ1-1; no clear D. This CDR3 contains 11 residues. Germline V gene data show CDR1 as MDHEN and CDR2 as SYDVKM. Trimming removed 10 bases from V and 8 bases from J, with 14 bases in between.

This chain links TRBV7-2 with TRBJ2-5; 8 bases are a match to TRBD1. In germline, CDR1 is SGHTA, CDR2 FQGNSA. This CDR3 is 16 amino acids long. V gave up 1 base and J gave up 4 bases; unmatched junction bases: 8. CDR3 sequence: CASSLVRRGQGETQYF. CDR3 coding DNA: TGTGCCAGCAGCTTAGTGCGCAGGGGGCAAGGAGAGACCCAGTACTTC. Full variable domain (missing parts from reference TRBV7-2 and TRBJ2-5): GAGVSQSPSNKVTEKGKDVELRCDPISGHTALYWYRQSLGQGLEFLIYFQGNSAPDKSGLPSDRFSAERTGGSVSTLTIQRTQQEDSAVYLCASSLVRRGQGETQYFGPGTRLLVL.

The gene calls are TRBV27 and TRBJ2-5, with 7 bases matching TRBD2. This CDR3 is built from 16 residues. Germline CDR1 and CDR2: MNHEY and SMNVEV (reference sequence). The junction had 7 bases not matched to a gene; V was cut back by 2 bases and J by 1 base. The CDR3: CASSLIAGESQETQYF. The DNA for the CDR3 is TGTGCCAGCAGTTTAATTGCGGGAGAGTCCCAAGAGACCCAGTACTTC.

In its sample, this clone was seen a few times. The rearrangement joins TRBV28 to TRBJ2-2; TRBD2 matches 11 bases. CDR3 length: 16 amino acids. With V trimmed by 3 bases and J by 4 bases, 4 bases remained unmatched. CDR1 is MDHEN and CDR2 is SYDVKM in the germline V gene. The CDR3 bases are TGTGCCAGCAGTTTCACTAGCGGGAGTGGCACCGGGGAGCTGTTTTTT. Translated: CASSFTSGSGTGELFF.

The rearrangement joins TRBV18 to TRBJ1-4, with D perhaps TRBD1 (5 bases). CDR3 size: 17 residues. Germline V gene data show CDR1 as KGHSH and CDR2 as LQKENI. V gave up 0 bases and J gave up 7 bases, with 18 bases separating them. DNA for the CDR3: TGTGCCAGCTCACCACCGCTGCCCGGGGGACGGGGTGAAAAACTGTTTTTT. This gives the protein CASSPPLPGGRGEKLFF.

The chain links TRBV27 to TRBJ2-2, with 15 bases lining up with TRBD2. This CDR3 has 19 residues. The germline CDR1 and CDR2 sequences are MNHEY and SMNVEV (reference sequence). Trimming removed 6 bases from V and 4 bases from J; junction bases left unmatched: 12. The CDR3 sequence: CASSQKGLAGGSTTGELFF. The DNA of the CDR3 is TGTGCCAGCAGCCAAAAAGGACTAGCGGGAGGGTCGACCACCGGGGAGCTGTTTTTT.

The rearrangement joins TRBV30 to TRBJ1-6; a weak D match, TRBD1 (5 bases). CDR3 length equals 14 residues. V was cut by 0 bases and J by 3 bases, with 6 bases left in between. Germline CDR1 is GTSNPN and CDR2 is SVGIG (reference sequence). The DNA for the CDR3 is TGTGCCTGGAGTGTCGACAGCTATAATTCACCCCTCCACTTT. It codes for CAWSVDSYNSPLHF.

In DNA, the CDR3 is TGTGCCATCTACAGGGCTAACTATGGCTACACCTTC. Its translation: CAIYRANYGYTF. The rearrangement uses TRBV28 and TRBJ1-2; a possible D gene is TRBD1 (6 bases). CDR1 and CDR2 (germline): MDHEN, SYDVKM. The length of the CDR3 is 12 residues. V was cut by 10 bases and J by 0 bases, with 9 bases left in between.

Details on this clone: Without the conserved terminal phenylalanine or tryptophan, this CDR3 likely stems from a read error. The limits of the CDR3 on the DNA are not certain, so only TCRdb's listed CDR3 is given. The J gene is TRBJ1-2, the V gene TRBV4-1. Germline CDR1 is MGHRA and CDR2 is YSYEKL. The CDR3 region is 13 residues in length, termini included. The CDR3 sequence is CASSQGVNPRQEI.

This chain uses TRBV7-8 with TRBJ1-5, with 8 bases aligning to TRBD1. Germline V lookup: CDR1 SGHVS, CDR2 FQNEAQ. The CDR3 is 18 residues long. V gave up 5 bases and J gave up 7 bases; unmatched junction bases: 19. CDR3 in DNA: TGTGCCAGCAGCCTTAAGACAGGGGCTCGGTCCCCGGGGCAGCCCCAGCATTTT. Translated, it gives CASSLKTGARSPGQPQHF.

V usage is TRBV6-2 or TRBV6-3 and J usage is TRBJ1-2; TRBD1 matches at 7 bases. V lost 4 bases and J lost 4; bases outside the gene matches: 9. The germline gives CDR1 MNHEY, CDR2 SVGEGT. The CDR3 is 15 residues long. The CDR3 DNA is TGTGCCAGCAGTTTATGGACAGGCGACCTCTATGGCTACACCTTC. Amino acid sequence: CASSLWTGDLYGYTF.

This chain links TRBV29-1 with TRBJ2-7; tentative D call: TRBD1 (6 bases). This CDR3 contains 13 residues. The ends were cut back, 6 bases at V and 2 bases at J, with 14 bases in the middle. Germline CDR1 and CDR2: SQVTM and ANQGSEA. Written as DNA, the CDR3 is TGCAGCGTCCAGGGGTGGGGCCCCTACGAGCAGTACTTC. Protein sequence: CSVQGWGPYEQYF.

This chain uses TRBV2 with TRBJ2-1; D is undetermined. V lost 3 bases and J lost 8, with 8 bases in between. CDR3 size: 12 residues. Germline V gives CDR1 SNHLY, CDR2 FYNNEI. The CDR3 here is CASSDLVDEQFF. For the CDR3, the DNA is TGTGCCAGCAGTGATCTAGTCGATGAGCAGTTCTTC.

V and J are TRBV29-1 and TRBJ2-7; perhaps D is TRBD1 or TRBD2 (6 bases each). From germline, CDR1 is SQVTM and CDR2 ANQGSEA. This CDR3 is 12 amino acids long. V lost 6 bases to trimming and J lost 2 bases, with 11 bases between them. CDR3 DNA: TGCAGCGTGGGCGGGACACCCTACGAGCAGTACTTC. It translates to CSVGGTPYEQYF.

The chain has TRBV29-1 and TRBJ1-2, with D possibly being TRBD1 (6 bases). V was clipped by 5 bases and J by 4 bases, with 17 bases between them. Germline loops: CDR1 SQVTM, CDR2 ANQGSEA. This CDR3 contains 14 residues. CDR3: CSVIRPDSLYGYTF. As DNA, the CDR3 is TGCAGCGTTATCCGGCCGGACAGTCTCTATGGCTACACCTTC. Based on the CDR3 plus reference TRBV29-1 and TRBJ1-2, the full variable domain is SAVISQKPSRDICQRGTSLTIQCQVDSQVTMMFWYRQQPGQSLTLIATANQGSEATYESGFVIDKFPISRPNLTFSTLTVSNMSPEDSSIYLCSVIRPDSLYGYTFGSGTRLTVV.

The V and J genes are TRBV29-1 and TRBJ1-3; D might be TRBD1 (6 bases). Germline CDR1 SQVTM, CDR2 ANQGSEA. The V gene lost 6 bases and the J gene lost 4 bases, with 13 bases spanning the gap. The CDR3 runs 13 residues. The CDR3, as DNA: TGCAGCGTGGCCGACAGGAGCGGAAACACCATATATTTT. It yields the protein CSVADRSGNTIYF.

V usage is TRBV29-1 and J usage is TRBJ1-2; TRBD1 agrees at 8 bases. V lost 5 bases and J lost 4; bases outside the gene matches: 6. The CDR3 consists of 13 residues. Germline CDR1 is SQVTM and CDR2 is ANQGSEA. This chain's CDR3 is CSVITGGSYGYTF. The CDR3, as DNA: TGCAGCGTTATTACAGGGGGTAGCTATGGCTACACCTTC.

This chain connects TRBV9 to TRBJ1-1, with 8 bases matching TRBD1. The CDR3 has 15 residues. Germline V gene sequence: CDR1 SGDLS, CDR2 YYNGEE. J lost 4 bases, V lost 4 bases, and 9 bases had no gene match. This CDR3 reads CASSLGQVGLTEAFF. In DNA, the CDR3 is TGTGCCAGCAGCTTGGGACAGGTAGGACTCACTGAAGCTTTCTTT.

This chain connects TRBV24-1 to TRBJ2-5; 8 nucleotides match TRBD1. Germline CDR1 and CDR2: KGHDR and SFDVKD. The CDR3 runs 13 residues. The junction had 2 bases not matched to a gene; V was cut back by 3 bases and J by 6 bases. The CDR3 DNA sequence: TGTGCCACCAGTGATGGACAGGGCCAGACCCAGTACTTC. It specifies CATSDGQGQTQYF.

The chain employs TRBV14 and TRBJ1-6; perhaps TRBD1 as D (6 bases). This CDR3 has 14 residues. The germline V and J ends were trimmed by 3 bases and 7 bases, with 10 bases remaining between them. Germline V gene sequence: CDR1 SGHDN, CDR2 FVKESK. CDR3 residues: CASSHGQSNSPLHF. CDR3 DNA: TGTGCCAGCAGCCATGGACAGTCCAATTCACCCCTCCACTTT. Variable domain in full (rest from reference TRBV14 and TRBJ1-6): EAGVTQFPSHSVIEKGQTVTLRCDPISGHDNLYWYRRVMGKEIKFLLHFVKESKQDESGMPNNRFLAERTGGTYSTLKVQPAELEDSGVYFCASSHGQSNSPLHFGNGTRLTVT.

The chain is built from TRBV19 and TRBJ1-1, with D maybe TRBD1 (6 bases). Germline V gene lookup returns CDR1 LNHDA and CDR2 SQIVND (reference sequence). This CDR3 comprises 13 residues. The V gene lost 3 bases and the J gene lost 4 bases, with 9 bases spanning the gap. The CDR3 nucleotides read TGTGCCAGTAGTATCGGACAGACCACTGAAGCTTTCTTT. Encoded protein: CASSIGQTTEAFF.

The chain combines TRBV28 with TRBJ1-5, with TRBD1 matching over 7 bases. This CDR3 has 15 residues. With 6 bases clipped from V and 0 bases from J, the junction kept 5 bases outside the gene matches. The V gene's germline CDR1 is MDHEN and CDR2 SYDVKM. Here the CDR3 reads CASSTDRDSNQPQHF. The CDR3 DNA follows: TGTGCCAGCAGCACCGACAGGGATAGCAATCAGCCCCAGCATTTT.

The V gene is TRBV7-9, the J gene TRBJ2-3; D possibly corresponds to TRBD1 (5 bases). CDR3 length: 14 residues. Trimming took 2 bases from V and 7 from J, leaving 13 bases between them. Germline CDR1 SEHNR, CDR2 FQNEAQ (reference sequence). The chain's CDR3 is CASSLTDIGHTQYF. The CDR3 bases are TGTGCCAGCAGCTTAACGGACATAGGGCATACGCAGTATTTT.

The V call is TRBV6-1, the J call TRBJ2-7; D is uncertain. Between the trimmed V and J ends, which lost 0 bases and 6 bases, there was a span of 6 bases. The CDR3 has 12 residues. Germline V gene sequence: CDR1 MNHNS, CDR2 SASEGT. In nucleotides, the CDR3 is TGTGCCAGCAGTGAAGCCCAGGCCGAGCAGTACTTC. It yields the protein CASSEAQAEQYF.